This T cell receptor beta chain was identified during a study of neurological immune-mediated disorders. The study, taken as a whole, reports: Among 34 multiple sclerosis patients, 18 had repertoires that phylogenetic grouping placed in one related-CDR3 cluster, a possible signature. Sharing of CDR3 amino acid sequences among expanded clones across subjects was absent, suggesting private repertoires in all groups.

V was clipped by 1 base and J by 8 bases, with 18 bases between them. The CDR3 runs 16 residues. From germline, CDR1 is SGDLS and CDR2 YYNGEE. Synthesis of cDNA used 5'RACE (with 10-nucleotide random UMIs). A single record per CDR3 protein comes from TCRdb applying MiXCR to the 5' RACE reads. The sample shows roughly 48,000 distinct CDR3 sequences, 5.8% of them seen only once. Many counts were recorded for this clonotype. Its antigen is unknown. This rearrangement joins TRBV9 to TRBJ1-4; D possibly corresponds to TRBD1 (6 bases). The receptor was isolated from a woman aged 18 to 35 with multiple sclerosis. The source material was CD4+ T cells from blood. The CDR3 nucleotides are TGTGCCAGCAGCGTAAACCCACAGGGTGTATACGAAAAACTGTTTTTT. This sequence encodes CASSVNPQGVYEKLFF.